What follows are 11 T cell receptor beta chains derived from one specimen sequenced in a study of blood T cell repertoires in COVID-19. Repertoires were generated with immunoSEQ multiplex PCR, while TCRdb's copy carries only in-frame clones and drops some. The sample lists nearly 85,000 clones, about 86% occurring once. The material sequenced was peripheral blood. The source is a woman between 55 and 75 years old with acute or convalescent COVID-19.

The rearrangement links TRBV6-6 to TRBJ2-2, with D perhaps TRBD1 (6 bases). The CDR3 is 13 amino acids. Germline V gene lookup returns CDR1 MNHNY and CDR2 SVGAGI (reference sequence). Trimming pared 2 bases from V and 7 bases from J, leaving 8 bases between. The DNA for the CDR3 is TGTGCCAGCAGTTACCCGGACAGCGGGGAGCTGTTTTTT. It translates to CASSYPDSGELFF.

The rearrangement links TRBV20-1 to TRBJ2-7, with 7 bases lining up with TRBD1. There are 12 residues in the CDR3. The junction had 7 bases not matched to a gene; V was cut back by 3 bases and J by 8 bases. From germline, CDR1 is DFQATT and CDR2 SNEGSKA (reference sequence). CDR3 sequence reads: CSASQGQDQQYF. The CDR3 region has the DNA TGCAGTGCTAGTCAAGGACAGGACCAGCAGTACTTC.

This clone was found a few times. CDR3 DNA sequence: TGTGCCAGCAGTTTAGTACAAGAGACCCAGTACTTC. Residues: CASSLVQETQYF. This chain uses TRBV12-3 or TRBV12-4 with TRBJ2-5; D remains ambiguous. Trimming took off 1 base at V and 2 bases at J, with 2 bases between the two ends. CDR3 length: 12 residues.

The count of this clone is one. The chain couples TRBV7-8 to TRBJ2-7; D might be TRBD2 (7 bases). From germline, CDR1 is SGHVS and CDR2 FQNEAQ. V shed 8 bases and J shed 3 bases, with 11 bases lying between them. The CDR3 contains 12 residues. In nucleotides, the CDR3 is TGTGCCAGCGGGGGGGGCCTCTACGAGCAGTACTTC. Amino acid sequence: CASGGGLYEQYF.

The gene calls are TRBV5-6 and TRBJ1-2, with 11 positions matching TRBD1. The CDR3 has 14 residues. The germline V gene encodes CDR1 SGHDT and CDR2 YYEEEE. The J segment lost 1 base and the V segment lost 5 bases, leaving 1 base of the junction unmatched. CDR3 sequence reads: CASRGTGGNYGYTF. CDR3 in DNA: TGTGCCAGCAGGGGGACAGGGGGTAACTATGGCTACACCTTC.

This chain links TRBV12-3 or TRBV12-4 with TRBJ2-2; no clear D gene. The CDR3 totals 11 residues. V shed 6 bases and J shed 9 bases, with 8 bases lying between them. CDR3 nucleotide sequence: TGTGCCAGCAGCCCCCTTAGGGAGCTGTTTTTT. Translated, it gives CASSPLRELFF.

The chain recombines TRBV18 with TRBJ1-1; possible D gene TRBD1, 6 bases. V shed 2 bases and J shed 7 bases, with 14 bases lying between them. This CDR3 has 14 amino acids. Germline CDR1 and CDR2: KGHSH and LQKENI. In DNA form, the CDR3 reads TGTGCCAGCTCACCATCCGGACAGCTAGTTGAAGCTTTCTTT. Encoded protein: CASSPSGQLVEAFF.

V is TRBV30 and J is TRBJ1-5, with 12 bases fitting TRBD1. Germline V gene sequence: CDR1 GTSNPN, CDR2 SVGIG (reference sequence). J lost 7 bases, V lost 0 bases, and 13 bases had no gene match. The CDR3 has 18 residues. The CDR3 protein is CAWSVRWGQGAGGQPQHF. CDR3 sequence (DNA): TGTGCCTGGAGTGTAAGGTGGGGACAGGGGGCAGGAGGGCAGCCCCAGCATTTT.

V is TRBV28 and J is TRBJ2-2; D not resolved. The CDR3 has 14 amino acids. V lost 1 base and J lost 5, with 8 bases in between. The germline V gene has CDR1 MDHEN and CDR2 SYDVKM. The CDR3: CASSLLYRTGELFF. In nucleotides, the CDR3 is TGTGCCAGCAGTTTATTATACAGAACCGGGGAGCTGTTTTTT.

The V gene is TRBV4-3, the J gene TRBJ2-2; tentatively, D is TRBD1 (6 bases). The CDR3 totals 17 residues. Germline-derived CDR1 and CDR2 are LGHNA and YSLEER. Trimming took 0 bases from V and 2 from J, leaving 13 bases between them. CDR3 in DNA: TGCGCCAGCAGCCAAGATTCAGGGGCACATAACACCGGGGAGCTGTTTTTT. Its translation: CASSQDSGAHNTGELFF.

The rearrangement joins TRBV7-9 to TRBJ1-1; 8 nucleotides agree with TRBD1. The CDR3 runs to 15 residues. J gave up 1 base and V 4 bases, and 5 bases lay outside the gene matches. From germline, CDR1 is SEHNR and CDR2 FQNEAQ (reference sequence). The CDR3 DNA follows: TGTGCCAGCAGCTCTCCCGGACAGGGGAACACTGAAGCTTTCTTT. It is translated as CASSSPGQGNTEAFF. The full variable domain, its missing parts supplied by reference TRBV7-9 and TRBJ1-1, is DTGVSQNPRHKITKRGQNVTFRCDPISEHNRLYWYRQTLGQGPEFLTYFQNEAQLEKSRLLSDRFSAERPKGSFSTLEIQRTEQGDSAMYLCASSSPGQGNTEAFFGQGTRLTVV.